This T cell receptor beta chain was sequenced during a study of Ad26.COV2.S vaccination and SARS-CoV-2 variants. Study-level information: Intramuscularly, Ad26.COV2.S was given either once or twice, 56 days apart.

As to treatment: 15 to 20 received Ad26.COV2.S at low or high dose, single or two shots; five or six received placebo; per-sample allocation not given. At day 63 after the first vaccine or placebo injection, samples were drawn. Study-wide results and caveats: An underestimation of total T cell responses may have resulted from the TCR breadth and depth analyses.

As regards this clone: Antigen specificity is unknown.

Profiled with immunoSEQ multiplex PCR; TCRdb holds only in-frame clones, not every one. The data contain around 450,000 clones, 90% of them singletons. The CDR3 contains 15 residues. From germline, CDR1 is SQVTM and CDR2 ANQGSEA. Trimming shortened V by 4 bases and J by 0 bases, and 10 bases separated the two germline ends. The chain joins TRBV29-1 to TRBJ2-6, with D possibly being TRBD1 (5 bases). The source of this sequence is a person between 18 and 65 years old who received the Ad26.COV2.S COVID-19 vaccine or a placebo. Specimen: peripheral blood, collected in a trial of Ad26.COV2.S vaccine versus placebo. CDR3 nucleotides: TGCAGCGTTGTTACAGGCCCCTCTGGGGCCAACGTCCTGACTTTC. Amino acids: CSVVTGPSGANVLTF. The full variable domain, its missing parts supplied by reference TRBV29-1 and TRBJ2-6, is SAVISQKPSRDICQRGTSLTIQCQVDSQVTMMFWYRQQPGQSLTLIATANQGSEATYESGFVIDKFPISRPNLTFSTLTVSNMSPEDSSIYLCSVVTGPSGANVLTFGAGSRLTVL.